This T cell receptor beta chain came from a study of T cells of healthy individuals. This CDR3 comprises 14 residues. Germline CDR1 reads SGHTA; CDR2 reads FQGNSA. V was trimmed by 3 bases and J by 0 bases, leaving 6 bases between them. MiXCR, run by TCRdb on the 5' RACE reads, gives a single entry per CDR3 protein. This table has tens of thousands of distinct CDR3 sequences, under 20% appearing once. The sequence was collected from a human donor in good health. This rearrangement joins TRBV7-2 to TRBJ2-4, with D tentatively TRBD2 (5 bases). In nucleotides, the CDR3 is TGTGCCAGCAGCTTCGGACTAGCCAAAAACATTCAGTACTTC. Translated, it gives CASSFGLAKNIQYF.